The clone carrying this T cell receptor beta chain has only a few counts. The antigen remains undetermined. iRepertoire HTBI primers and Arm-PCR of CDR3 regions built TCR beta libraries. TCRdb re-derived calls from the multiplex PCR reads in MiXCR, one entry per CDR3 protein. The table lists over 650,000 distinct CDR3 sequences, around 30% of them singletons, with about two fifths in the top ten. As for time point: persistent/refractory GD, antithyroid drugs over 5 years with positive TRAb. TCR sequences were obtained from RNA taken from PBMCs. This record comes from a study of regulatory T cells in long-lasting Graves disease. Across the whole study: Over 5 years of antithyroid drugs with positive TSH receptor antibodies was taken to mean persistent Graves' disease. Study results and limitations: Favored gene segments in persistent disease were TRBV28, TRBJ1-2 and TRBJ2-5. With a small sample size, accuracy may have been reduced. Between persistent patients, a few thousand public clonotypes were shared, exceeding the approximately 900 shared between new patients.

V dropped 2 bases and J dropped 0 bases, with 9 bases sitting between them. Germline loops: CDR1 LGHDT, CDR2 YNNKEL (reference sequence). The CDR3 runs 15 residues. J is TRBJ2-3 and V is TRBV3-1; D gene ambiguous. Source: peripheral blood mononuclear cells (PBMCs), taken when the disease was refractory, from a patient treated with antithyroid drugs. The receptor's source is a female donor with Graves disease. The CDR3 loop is CASSQQQISTDTQYF. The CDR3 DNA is TGTGCCAGCAGCCAACAGCAAATCAGCACAGATACGCAGTATTTT.